These 26 T cell receptor beta chains share one sample of origin, sequenced in a study of blood T cell repertoires in COVID-19. The table came from immunoSEQ multiplex PCR; TCRdb's copy has only in-frame clones and leaves some out. The table lists tens of thousands of clones, 90% of them singletons. The material sequenced was peripheral blood. All receptors come from a woman aged 50 to 60 in a cohort sampled during active COVID-19.

The genes are TRBV7-2 and TRBJ2-2, with D maybe TRBD2 (6 bases). This CDR3 spans 16 amino acids. V lost 7 bases, J lost 7 bases, and 22 bases lay in between. Germline V gene data show CDR1 as SGHTA and CDR2 as FQGNSA. CDR3 in DNA: TGTGCCAGCACCCTAAACCGTGGGGGGTCGAACGGGGAGCTGTTTTTT. Translated: CASTLNRGGSNGELFF.

The gene calls are TRBV4-2 and TRBJ2-2, with 15 bases fitting TRBD2. The CDR3 sequence is 19 residues long. The V gene's germline CDR1 is LGHNA and CDR2 YNFKEQ. The V gene end was trimmed by 2 bases and the J gene end by 7 bases; junction bases not matched to a gene: 11. CDR3 coding DNA: TGTGCCAGCAGCCAATATTGGACCGGACTAGCGGGAGGGGGCGGGGAGCTGTTTTTT. Residues: CASSQYWTGLAGGGGELFF.

The chain joins TRBV19 to TRBJ2-1; D might be TRBD2 (6 bases). The CDR3 loop spans 16 amino acids. V shed 6 bases and J shed 6 bases, with 21 bases lying between them. In germline, CDR1 is LNHDA, CDR2 SQIVND (reference sequence). The CDR3 nucleotides are TGTGCCAGTAGCCTGACCGGGACCCCGGGGGTCAATGAGCAGTTCTTC. Translated, it gives CASSLTGTPGVNEQFF.

The rearrangement links TRBV18 to TRBJ1-5; D gene unclear. Per germline, CDR1 KGHSH and CDR2 LQKENI. Trimming took 3 bases from V and 5 from J, leaving 11 bases between them. The CDR3 is 14 amino acids. The CDR3 DNA reads TGTGCCAGCTCACCCGGGTCCTTTGATCAGCCCCAGCATTTT. Translating it yields CASSPGSFDQPQHF.

Here the CDR3 reads CASSSSGRGYEQYF. The CDR3 nucleotides are TGTGCCAGCAGCTCCAGCGGGAGGGGGTACGAGCAGTACTTC. The rearrangement uses TRBV7-9 and TRBJ2-7, with 10 positions matching TRBD2. The CDR3 consists of 14 residues. With 4 bases clipped from V and 4 bases from J, the junction kept 4 bases outside the gene matches. Germline CDR1 reads SEHNR; CDR2 reads FQNEAQ (reference sequence). The entire variable domain, with the rest obtained from reference TRBV7-9 and TRBJ2-7, is as follows: DTGVSQNPRHKITKRGQNVTFRCDPISEHNRLYWYRQTLGQGPEFLTYFQNEAQLEKSRLLSDRFSAERPKGSFSTLEIQRTEQGDSAMYLCASSSSGRGYEQYFGPGTRLTVT.

The gene calls are TRBV5-1 and TRBJ2-5, with 7 nucleotides matching TRBD1. The ends lost 4 bases at V and 5 bases at J; junction bases unmatched: 8. The V gene's germline CDR1 is SGHRS and CDR2 YFSETQ. The CDR3 extends over 14 amino acids. DNA for the CDR3: TGCGCCAGCAGCCCCCTGACAGGGTTTGAGACCCAGTACTTC. Translated, it gives CASSPLTGFETQYF.

CDR3 sequence (DNA): TGTGCCAGCAGTTTAGCGGGAGCGGCAGATACGCAGTATTTT. This encodes CASSLAGAADTQYF. This chain connects TRBV27 to TRBJ2-3; 7 bases line up with TRBD2. The V gene's germline CDR1 is MNHEY and CDR2 SMNVEV (reference sequence). Trimming took 2 bases from V and 4 from J; bases not matched to a gene: 3. This CDR3 is built from 14 residues.

The table lists this clone with a count of one. V and J are TRBV30 and TRBJ1-2; D gene ambiguous. The CDR3 has 13 residues. The germline V gene has CDR1 GTSNPN and CDR2 SVGIG (reference sequence). Trimming cost V 0 bases and J 8 bases, with 13 bases left between them. Written as DNA, the CDR3 is TGTGCCTGGAGTGTACATAACAGCGGGGGCTACACCTTC. Its protein product is CAWSVHNSGGYTF.

Written as DNA, the CDR3 is TGTGCCAGCAGTCCCACGGGGAGGCCCCCCACAGATACGCAGTATTTT. Its protein is CASSPTGRPPTDTQYF. This chain links TRBV27 with TRBJ2-3; tentatively, D is TRBD2 (6 bases). The CDR3 is 16 residues long. Germline CDR1 reads MNHEY; CDR2 reads SMNVEV (reference sequence). Between the trimmed V and J ends, which lost 5 bases and 2 bases, there was a span of 17 bases.

The rearrangement uses TRBV28 and TRBJ1-2; tentative D call: TRBD1 (6 bases). The CDR3 contains 12 residues. Germline V lookup: CDR1 MDHEN, CDR2 SYDVKM. Trimming left V 7 bases short and J 4 bases short, with 10 bases between. CDR3 in amino acids: CASNQGSYGYTF. The CDR3 nucleotides are TGTGCCAGCAATCAGGGGTCCTATGGCTACACCTTC.

The V call is TRBV4-1, the J call TRBJ1-5, with D unresolved. Germline-derived CDR1 and CDR2 are MGHRA and YSYEKL. There are 13 residues in the CDR3. Between the trimmed V and J ends, which lost 5 bases and 8 bases, there was a span of 13 bases. CDR3 amino acids: CASSSSPLEPQHF. CDR3 bases: TGCGCCAGCAGCAGTAGTCCCTTGGAGCCCCAGCATTTT.

The rearrangement links TRBV10-3 to TRBJ2-1; 11 bases are a match to TRBD2. CDR1 ENHRY and CDR2 SYGVKD come from the germline V gene. This CDR3 has 16 amino acids. V was pared by 4 bases and J by 3 bases, with 5 bases of the junction left unmatched. In DNA form, the CDR3 reads TGTGCCATCAGTGCAACAACTAGCGGGAGCTACAATGAGCAGTTCTTC. This encodes CAISATTSGSYNEQFF.

V is TRBV5-1 and J is TRBJ1-6, with 9 nucleotides matching TRBD1. The CDR3 has 14 amino acids. After removal of 0 bases from V and 8 bases from J, the junction contained 0 bases not matched to a gene. Germline loops: CDR1 SGHRS, CDR2 YFSETQ. The CDR3 is CASSLGTGDSPLHF. In DNA form, the CDR3 reads TGCGCCAGCAGCTTGGGGACAGGGGATTCACCCCTCCACTTT.

The genes are TRBV28 and TRBJ2-7; 8 bases fit TRBD2. V shed 5 bases and J 4 bases; nucleotides not matched to a gene: 4. Germline V gene sequence: CDR1 MDHEN, CDR2 SYDVKM. The CDR3 loop spans 13 amino acids. The CDR3 bases are TGTGCCAGCAGTCTTAGCGGGACGTACGAGCAGTACTTC. It is translated as CASSLSGTYEQYF.

The chain employs TRBV27 and TRBJ2-1; 8 bases line up with TRBD2. CDR3 size: 17 residues. Germline CDR1 is MNHEY and CDR2 is SMNVEV (reference sequence). Germline trimming cut 3 bases from V and 6 bases from J; bases unmatched to any gene: 13. CDR3 loop: CASSFNTRSGGPNEQFF. Here the CDR3 DNA reads TGTGCCAGCAGTTTCAACACTAGATCGGGAGGGCCCAATGAGCAGTTCTTC.

This rearrangement joins TRBV29-1 to TRBJ2-3, with D maybe TRBD2 (6 bases). The CDR3 is 14 residues long. Trimming pared 3 bases from V and 3 bases from J, leaving 13 bases between. Germline loops: CDR1 SQVTM, CDR2 ANQGSEA. DNA of the CDR3: TGCAGCGTTGAGTCGGAGGGGAGGACAGATACGCAGTATTTT. This translates into CSVESEGRTDTQYF.

This chain uses TRBV18 with TRBJ1-3; TRBD1 matches 7 bases. Germline values: CDR1 KGHSH, CDR2 LQKENI. V dropped 5 bases and J dropped 0; count of bases not matched to a gene: 4. The CDR3 is 15 residues long. This CDR3 is CASSYGTDSGNTIYF. The CDR3, as DNA: TGTGCCAGCTCATACGGGACAGACTCTGGAAACACCATATATTTT. Combining the CDR3 with reference TRBV18 and TRBJ1-3 gives the whole variable domain NAGVMQNPRHLVRRRGQEARLRCSPMKGHSHVYWYRQLPEEGLKFMVYLQKENIIDESGMPKERFSAEFPKEGPSILRIQQVVRGDSAAYFCASSYGTDSGNTIYFGEGSWLTVV.

The chain has TRBV30 and TRBJ2-7, with D perhaps TRBD1 (5 bases). The CDR3 is made up of 12 amino acids. CDR1 and CDR2 from the germline V gene are GTSNPN and SVGIG (reference sequence). V lost 5 bases, J lost 2 bases, and 10 bases lay in between. CDR3 sequence: CAWLRGTYEQYF. Written as DNA, the CDR3 is TGTGCCTGGTTAAGGGGAACCTACGAGCAGTACTTC.

Concerning this clone: Other DNA sequences within the sample encode an identical CDR3. This chain joins TRBV28 and TRBJ2-7; 12 nucleotides line up with TRBD2. The CDR3 contains 14 residues. Looked up from germline, CDR1 is MDHEN and CDR2 is SYDVKM. V trimming: 3 bases; J trimming: 7 bases; junction bases outside the gene matches: 4. The CDR3 here is CASSLASGRGEQYF. For the CDR3, the DNA is TGTGCCAGCAGTTTGGCTAGCGGGAGGGGGGAGCAGTACTTC.

V is TRBV14 and J is TRBJ1-6; 7 positions match TRBD1. Losses at the gene ends were 4 bases for V and 6 bases for J; bases not matched to a gene: 9. CDR1 and CDR2 (germline): SGHDN, FVKESK. This CDR3 is built from 16 residues. CDR3 bases: TGTGCCAGCAGCCTTTTGACAGGGACAGCTAATTCACCCCTCCACTTT. Translating it yields CASSLLTGTANSPLHF.

V and J are TRBV27 and TRBJ1-5; TRBD1 matches 7 bases. The CDR3 sequence is 14 residues long. J was trimmed by 5 bases and V by 6 bases; bases with no gene match: 7. Per the germline V gene, CDR1 is MNHEY and CDR2 is SMNVEV (reference sequence). The CDR3 loop reads CASRPRDRHQPQHF. CDR3 in DNA: TGTGCCAGCAGACCCAGGGACAGACATCAGCCCCAGCATTTT.

V is TRBV9 and J is TRBJ1-5, with TRBD1 identical over 7 bases. Unmatched junction bases numbered 0, after V lost 8 bases and J lost 1 base. Germline values: CDR1 SGDLS, CDR2 YYNGEE. The CDR3 consists of 12 residues. CDR3 nucleotides: TGTGCCAGGACAGGGAGCAATCAGCCCCAGCATTTT. Residues: CARTGSNQPQHF.

The rearrangement uses TRBV6-5 and TRBJ1-6; tentative D call: TRBD1 (6 bases). Trimming took off 10 bases at V and 11 bases at J, with 18 bases between the two ends. Germline CDR1 MNHEY, CDR2 SVGAGI. The CDR3 consists of 13 residues. This CDR3 is CATYGGPGTPLHF. In DNA, the CDR3 is TGTGCCACGTACGGGGGGCCCGGGACACCCCTCCACTTT.

This clone was counted between two and nine times. V is TRBV7-2 and J is TRBJ2-7; 7 bases agree with TRBD1. This CDR3 is 14 amino acids long. With V trimmed by 3 bases and J by 2 bases, 4 bases remained unmatched. Germline values: CDR1 SGHTA, CDR2 FQGNSA. The CDR3 sequence is CASSFPTGTYEQYF. The CDR3 DNA sequence: TGTGCCAGCAGCTTCCCGACAGGGACCTACGAGCAGTACTTC.

V is TRBV3-1 (or the pseudogene TRBV3-2) and J is TRBJ2-7, with D perhaps TRBD1 (5 bases). V shed 1 base and J shed 3 bases, with 7 bases lying between them. The CDR3 runs to 13 residues. CDR1 is LGHDT and CDR2 is YNNKEL in the germline V gene (reference sequence). Here the CDR3 DNA reads TGTGCCAGCAGCCAAGTTCAGGGCTACGAGCAGTACTTC. Protein product: CASSQVQGYEQYF.

This clone was seen just once. The J gene is TRBJ1-6, the V gene TRBV11-3; D is unclear. The CDR3 length is 15 residues. V was pared by 6 bases and J by 7 bases, with 16 bases between. In germline, CDR1 is SGHNT, CDR2 YENEEA. CDR3 residues: CASRRPREGNSPLHF. The DNA of the CDR3 is TGTGCCAGCAGGCGCCCCCGGGAAGGGAATTCACCCCTCCACTTT.